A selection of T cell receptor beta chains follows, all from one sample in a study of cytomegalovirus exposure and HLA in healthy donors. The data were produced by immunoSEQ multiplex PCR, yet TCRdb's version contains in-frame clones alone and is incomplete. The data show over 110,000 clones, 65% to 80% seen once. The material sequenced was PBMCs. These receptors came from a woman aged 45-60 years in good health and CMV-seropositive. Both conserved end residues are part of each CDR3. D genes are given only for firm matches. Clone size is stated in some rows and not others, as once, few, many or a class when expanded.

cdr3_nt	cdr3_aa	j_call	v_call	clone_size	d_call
TGTGCCAGCAGCTTAGCCGCACTAGCGGGGGGGCAGAATGAGCAGTTCTTC	CASSLAALAGGQNEQFF	TRBJ2-1	TRBV7-2	-	TRBD2
TGTGCCAGCAGCTTAGGATCGGGACAGGGACAAGAGACCCAGTACTTC	CASSLGSGQGQETQYF	TRBJ2-5	TRBV7-2	few	TRBD1
TGTGCCAGCAGCTTAGGAGTAGCGGGGGGCACAGATACGCAGTATTTT	CASSLGVAGGTDTQYF	TRBJ2-3	TRBV7-2	-	TRBD2
TGTGCCAGCAGTGCACAGGGAGATAATGAAAAACTGTTTTTT	CASSAQGDNEKLFF	TRBJ1-4	TRBV6-4	few	-
TGTGCCACCAGCAGAGGGGGACTAGTGGGTTACAATGAGCAGTTCTTC	CATSRGGLVGYNEQFF	TRBJ2-1	TRBV15	-	TRBD2
TGTGCCAGCAGTCCCGCCCGCGGTAGCACAGATACGCAGTATTTT	CASSPARGSTDTQYF	TRBJ2-3	TRBV5-4	-	-
TGTGCCAGCCTTGGGGGCTTGATGGATGGCTACACCTTC	CASLGGLMDGYTF	TRBJ1-2	TRBV6-1	-	-
TGCGCCAGCAGCTTACGTGGGACTAGCGGGGGGCAGGCAGATACGCAGTATTTT	CASSLRGTSGGQADTQYF	TRBJ2-3	TRBV5-1	-	TRBD2
TGTGCCAGCCGTCTCTTCAGGGCGAGTCAAGATGGCTACACCTTC	CASRLFRASQDGYTF	TRBJ1-2	TRBV6-5	-	-
TGTGCCAGCAGCTTCGCCACATCCGGGGCCAACGTCCTGACTTTC	CASSFATSGANVLTF	TRBJ2-6	TRBV13	-	-
TGCGCCAGCAGCTTGGGCGGCAGCTCTGGAAACACCATATATTTT	CASSLGGSSGNTIYF	TRBJ1-3	TRBV5-1	-	-
TGTGCCAGCAGCTTGGTCCCGAGCGGGGGGGAGGAGACCCAGTACTTC	CASSLVPSGGEETQYF	TRBJ2-5	TRBV5-6	-	TRBD2
TGTGCCAGCAGCCGGGACAGTATTTCCTACGAGCAGTACTTC	CASSRDSISYEQYF	TRBJ2-7	TRBV11-3	-	TRBD1
TGCAGCGTGTGGGGGACAGGGGGCAAGGAGGAGACCCAGTACTTC	CSVWGTGGKEETQYF	TRBJ2-5	TRBV29-1	-	TRBD1
TGTGCCAGTAGTATACGGCCCCAGGCAAACACTGAAGCTTTCTTT	CASSIRPQANTEAFF	TRBJ1-1	TRBV19	once	-
TGTGCCACCGGACAGTCCACAGATACGCAGTATTTT	CATGQSTDTQYF	TRBJ2-3	TRBV10-3	-	-
TGTGCCAGCAGCCGGATCGGGACTAGCGGCGGCAGTGGGGCCTACGAGCAGTACTTC	CASSRIGTSGGSGAYEQYF	TRBJ2-7	TRBV7-2	-	TRBD2
TGTGCCAGCAGCTTAGCTTGGCTAGGCGGCTTCCAAGAGACCCAGTACTTC	CASSLAWLGGFQETQYF	TRBJ2-5	TRBV7-2	-	-
TGCGCCAGCAGCTCTACAGGGGGCTGGAATCAGCCCCAGCATTTT	CASSSTGGWNQPQHF	TRBJ1-5	TRBV5-1	-	TRBD1
TGCGCCAGCATGAGGGTCGCGAGCACAGATACGCAGTATTTT	CASMRVASTDTQYF	TRBJ2-3	TRBV10-2	-	-
TGTGCCAGCGAAGCGGGGGGCCGGAACACCGGGGAGCTGTTTTTT	CASEAGGRNTGELFF	TRBJ2-2	TRBV5-4	-	TRBD2
TGTGCCAGCAGTTACATCGGGTACCAAGAGACCCAGTACTTC	CASSYIGYQETQYF	TRBJ2-5	TRBV6-6	few	-
TGTGCCAGCAGTGAGATTCCGAGGCGGGGGCCGGGGGAGACCCAGTACTTC	CASSEIPRRGPGETQYF	TRBJ2-5	TRBV6-1	-	-
TGTGCCAGCAGCTTGGGTCTACAGGGCGTCAGGGACACTGAAGCTTTCTTT	CASSLGLQGVRDTEAFF	TRBJ1-1	TRBV5-8	-	-
TGTGCCAGCAGCCAACAGGGGACTGGAAACACCATATATTTT	CASSQQGTGNTIYF	TRBJ1-3	TRBV5-4	-	TRBD1
TGTGCCAGCAGCGGACTGCAGCCTGAGCAGTACTTC	CASSGLQPEQYF	TRBJ2-7	TRBV9	-	-
TGTGCCAGCGGCGGGGGGGGCACCGGGGAGCTGTTTTTT	CASGGGGTGELFF	TRBJ2-2	TRBV7-3	-	TRBD2
TGTGCCAGCACCAAGGACAGGGTGAACACCGGGGAGCTGTTTTTT	CASTKDRVNTGELFF	TRBJ2-2	TRBV7-2	-	TRBD1
TGCGCCAGCAGCTTGGGTCTGGGGGCAGGGGAGACCCAGCACTTC	CASSLGLGAGETQHF	TRBJ2-5	TRBV5-1	once	-
TGTGCCAGCAGCTTAATGGGACTAGCCTACGAGCAGTACTTC	CASSLMGLAYEQYF	TRBJ2-7	TRBV7-2	-	TRBD2
TGTGCCAGCAGTCCGGGACAGGGGGGAGGAAAACTGTTTTTT	CASSPGQGGGKLFF	TRBJ1-4	TRBV6-5	-	TRBD1
TGTGCCAGCAGTGTGGCGGGCTCCTACAATGAGCAGTTCTTC	CASSVAGSYNEQFF	TRBJ2-1	TRBV2	-	-
TGTGCCTGGAGTGCGTATTCCGGGACAGGGGTCGGGGAGACCCAGTACTTC	CAWSAYSGTGVGETQYF	TRBJ2-5	TRBV30	-	TRBD1
TGTGCCAGCAGTTTGGGACAGGGGTTCAGGCAGCCCCAGCATTTT	CASSLGQGFRQPQHF	TRBJ1-5	TRBV6-5	-	TRBD1
TGCGCCAGCGCCGAGGGACTAGCGGGGGGGACTACGCAGTATTTT	CASAEGLAGGTTQYF	TRBJ2-3	TRBV5-1	-	TRBD2
TGTGCCAGCAAATTCCGCAGCGGGGGAAACACCATATATTTT	CASKFRSGGNTIYF	TRBJ1-3	TRBV28	once	-
TGTGCCAGTAGTATCCAGGGGGTAAGAGTTGAAGCTTTCTTT	CASSIQGVRVEAFF	TRBJ1-1	TRBV19	-	TRBD1
TGCAGCGCGTCCCAACCAGGGTACAACGGCTACACCTTC	CSASQPGYNGYTF	TRBJ1-2	TRBV29-1	-	-
TGTGCCAGCATTTCACTAGCCAAAAACATTCAGTACTTC	CASISLAKNIQYF	TRBJ2-4	TRBV28	-	-
TGTGCCAGTAGTAGTGGCGGGGGGCGCACAGATACGCAGTATTTT	CASSSGGGRTDTQYF	TRBJ2-3	TRBV19	-	TRBD2
TGTGCCAGCAGCGTAGGATGGACAGCCAACTATGGCTACACCTTC	CASSVGWTANYGYTF	TRBJ1-2	TRBV9	-	-
TGTGCCAGCAGAGTCGGGCTAGCCGCTTCCTACGAGCAGTACTTC	CASRVGLAASYEQYF	TRBJ2-7	TRBV11-2	-	-
TGTGCCAGCAGTTTGGGCAGGGTTTCACCCCTCCACTTT	CASSLGRVSPLHF	TRBJ1-6	TRBV28	-	-
TGCAGCGCTCGTGGGACAGGGGAATATGGCTACACCTTC	CSARGTGEYGYTF	TRBJ1-2	TRBV29-1	-	TRBD1
TGTGCCAGCAGCTTGACTCGACAGGGGCTTCAAGAGACCCAGTACTTC	CASSLTRQGLQETQYF	TRBJ2-5	TRBV7-8	once	TRBD1
TGCAGCGTTGGTGTCGCGGGAGCCTACAATGAGCAGTTCTTC	CSVGVAGAYNEQFF	TRBJ2-1	TRBV29-1	few	TRBD2
TGTGCCAGCAGCTTGCGGGGGACGAACACTGAAGCTTTCTTT	CASSLRGTNTEAFF	TRBJ1-1	TRBV5-6	once	-
TGCGCCAGCAGTGAGTCGGCGGGGTCCTCCTACGAGCAGTACTTC	CASSESAGSSYEQYF	TRBJ2-7	TRBV10-2	-	-
TGTGCCAGCAGTATACGGACAGGGACGGGAAACACCATATATTTT	CASSIRTGTGNTIYF	TRBJ1-3	TRBV6-6	-	TRBD1
TGCAGCGTTGGGACAGGGGGCGTCACTGAAGCTTTCTTT	CSVGTGGVTEAFF	TRBJ1-1	TRBV29-1	-	TRBD1